One sample yielded the 28 T cell receptor beta chains listed below, sequenced in a study of blood T cell repertoires in COVID-19. Clones were sequenced by immunoSEQ multiplex PCR, and TCRdb holds only the in-frame ones, with some missing. The sample gives 45,000 to 60,000 clones, more than 75% of which show up once; about 5.8% is in the top ten. Sequenced input: PBMCs or T cells enriched from blood (not recorded which). The receptors here all came from a woman aged 45-65 years with acute COVID-19.

The V call is TRBV23-1, the J call TRBJ1-2, with TRBD1 matching over 10 bases. TRBV23-1 is an open reading frame whose function is uncertain. The CDR3 has 17 residues. The trim removed 3 bases at V and 2 bases at J, leaving 9 bases unmatched. CDR3 in amino acids: CASSQLRTGGENYGYTF. CDR3 bases: TGCGCCAGCAGTCAGCTTAGGACAGGGGGGGAAAACTATGGCTACACCTTC.

The chain uses TRBV29-1 and TRBJ2-2, with 9 bases identical to TRBD1. This CDR3 contains 15 residues. V shed 7 bases, J shed 0 bases, and the junction held 6 bases outside the gene matches. The germline CDR1 and CDR2 sequences are SQVTM and ANQGSEA. CDR3 sequence reads: CSASGQGPNTGELFF. For the CDR3, the DNA is TGCAGCGCCTCCGGACAGGGGCCGAACACCGGGGAGCTGTTTTTT.

The rearrangement uses TRBV13 and TRBJ2-3; a possible D gene is TRBD2 (6 bases). Germline loops: CDR1 PRHDT, CDR2 FYEKMQ (reference sequence). Trimming removed 6 bases from V and 1 base from J, with 14 bases in between. This CDR3 region has 15 residues. The CDR3 coding sequence is TGTGCCAGCAGGCCAGGCGGGGCCGGCACAGATACGCAGTATTTT. Its protein product is CASRPGGAGTDTQYF.

The V gene is TRBV11-2, the J gene TRBJ1-2, with a possible D match to TRBD1 (6 bases). Between the trimmed V and J ends, which lost 5 bases and 6 bases, there was a span of 10 bases. The CDR3 totals 12 residues. Germline-derived CDR1 and CDR2 are SGHAT and FQNNGV. CDR3 nucleotides: TGTGCCAGCAGCAGACAGGAGGATGGCTACACCTTC. Its protein product is CASSRQEDGYTF.

With respect to this clone: The same CDR3 also results from other DNA sequences found in this sample. J is TRBJ1-3 and V is TRBV3-1 (or the pseudogene TRBV3-2), with 8 bases aligning to TRBD1. The CDR3 covers 16 residues. Germline loops: CDR1 LGHDT, CDR2 YNNKEL (reference sequence). Unmatched junction bases numbered 6, after V lost 5 bases and J lost 0 bases. Here the CDR3 DNA reads TGTGCCAGCAGCGGAACAGGGGGTTACTCTGGAAACACCATATATTTT. Residues: CASSGTGGYSGNTIYF.

The chain employs TRBV5-1 and TRBJ1-5, with D uncertain. The V and J ends lost 0 bases and 7 bases respectively, with 11 bases between them. CDR1 SGHRS and CDR2 YFSETQ come from the germline V gene. The CDR3 has 14 amino acids. The CDR3 DNA is TGCGCCAGCAGCTTGGGCCATCGGGGACAGCCCCAGCATTTT. Amino acids: CASSLGHRGQPQHF. The full variable domain, completed using reference TRBV5-1 and TRBJ1-5, is KAGVTQTPRYLIKTRGQQVTLSCSPISGHRSVSWYQQTPGQGLQFLFEYFSETQRNKGNFPGRFSGRQFSNSRSEMNVSTLELGDSALYLCASSLGHRGQPQHFGDGTRLSIL.

The V call is TRBV11-2, the J call TRBJ2-7, with 11 nucleotides matching TRBD2. The V gene's germline CDR1 is SGHAT and CDR2 FQNNGV. V lost 5 bases, J lost 3 bases, and 15 bases stayed unmatched. The CDR3 loop spans 18 amino acids. The CDR3 DNA is TGTGCCAGCAGCGCTTTTAGCGGGGGGGCAAAGGCTTACTACGAGCAGTACTTC. Its translation: CASSAFSGGAKAYYEQYF.

This chain joins TRBV5-4 and TRBJ2-1; 7 bases agree with TRBD2. The CDR3 covers 15 residues. V shed 4 bases and J 3 bases; nucleotides not matched to a gene: 7. From germline, CDR1 is SGHNT and CDR2 YYREEE (reference sequence). In DNA, the CDR3 is TGTGCCAGCAGCGCCGGGGAGGGGTTCTACAATGAGCAGTTCTTC. It translates to CASSAGEGFYNEQFF.

V gene TRBV3-1 (or the pseudogene TRBV3-2) combines with J gene TRBJ1-2; D perhaps matches TRBD1 (5 bases). Germline lookup yields CDR1 LGHDT and CDR2 YNNKEL (reference sequence). The CDR3 spans 14 residues. The V end lost 6 bases, the J end lost 1 base, and 12 bases lay between the germline ends. The CDR3 reads CASRPKGLNYGYTF. CDR3 nucleotide sequence: TGTGCCAGCAGACCAAAGGGGCTTAACTATGGCTACACCTTC.

The chain recombines TRBV11-2 with TRBJ2-3, with D unclear. V was clipped by 2 bases and J by 1 base, with 4 bases between them. The germline V gene encodes CDR1 SGHAT and CDR2 FQNNGV. This CDR3 spans 13 amino acids. The CDR3 region has the DNA TGTGCCAGCAGCTTATTCGGCACAGATACGCAGTATTTT. Encoded protein: CASSLFGTDTQYF.

This clone was observed a few times. The rearrangement joins TRBV29-1 to TRBJ2-1, with D possibly matching TRBD2 (6 bases). This CDR3 has 13 residues. The V end lost 4 bases, the J end lost 7 bases, and 14 bases lay between the germline ends. In germline, CDR1 is SQVTM, CDR2 ANQGSEA. The DNA for the CDR3 is TGCAGCGTTGTGTCTACTAGCAGGAATGAGCAGTTCTTC. Its translation: CSVVSTSRNEQFF.

This chain joins TRBV6-5 and TRBJ2-3; 9 nucleotides line up with TRBD1. V shed 2 bases and J 5 bases; nucleotides not matched to a gene: 5. The CDR3 loop spans 15 amino acids. Germline-derived CDR1 and CDR2 are MNHEY and SVGAGI. The CDR3 loop reads CASSYLQGAKDTQYF. In DNA, the CDR3 is TGTGCCAGCAGTTACCTACAGGGGGCGAAAGATACGCAGTATTTT.

This chain connects TRBV5-1 to TRBJ1-2; unclear D gene. The germline gives CDR1 SGHRS, CDR2 YFSETQ. The length of the CDR3 is 17 residues. The germline V and J ends were trimmed by 0 bases and 2 bases, with 17 bases remaining between them. CDR3: CASSLAGYRGVNYGYTF. CDR3 DNA: TGCGCCAGCAGCTTGGCCGGGTACCGGGGAGTAAACTATGGCTACACCTTC.

V is TRBV7-8 and J is TRBJ1-5; tentatively, D is TRBD1 (6 bases). Germline loops: CDR1 SGHVS, CDR2 FQNEAQ. The length of the CDR3 is 15 residues. V lost 1 base and J 1 base, leaving 8 bases between the germline ends. This CDR3 is CASSLEQGSNQPQHF. CDR3 DNA sequence: TGTGCCAGCAGCTTAGAGCAGGGGAGCAATCAGCCCCAGCATTTT. Drawing the rest from reference TRBV7-8 and TRBJ1-5, the complete variable domain is GAGVSQSPRYKVAKRGQDVALRCDPISGHVSLFWYQQALGQGPEFLTYFQNEAQLDKSGLPSDRFFAERPEGSVSTLKIQRTQQEDSAVYLCASSLEQGSNQPQHFGDGTRLSIL.

This clone showed up just a few times. J is TRBJ2-7 and V is TRBV23-1; D is unclear. TRBV23-1 is classed as an ORF, of uncertain function. Trimming took off 4 bases at V and 5 bases at J, with 3 bases between the two ends. This CDR3 contains 10 residues. The CDR3 coding sequence is TGCGCCAGCAGTCCGGACGAGCAGTACTTC. It specifies CASSPDEQYF.

In its sample, this clone was seen a few times. The chain is built from TRBV18 and TRBJ1-2; D is possibly TRBD1 (6 bases). The CDR3 runs 15 residues. Trimming took off 1 base at V and 5 bases at J, with 14 bases between the two ends. The germline V gene has CDR1 KGHSH and CDR2 LQKENI. The CDR3 coding sequence is TGTGCCAGCTCACCACTCCCAGGGGTATGGTATGGCTACACCTTC. Translating gives CASSPLPGVWYGYTF.

The rearrangement uses TRBV6-5 and TRBJ1-3, with D tentatively TRBD1 (6 bases). The ends were cut back, 6 bases at V and 0 bases at J, with 12 bases in the middle. CDR3 length: 15 residues. Germline V gene sequence: CDR1 MNHEY, CDR2 SVGAGI. CDR3 loop: CASRKDSNSGNTIYF. As DNA, the CDR3 is TGTGCCAGCAGGAAGGACAGTAACTCTGGAAACACCATATATTTT.

CDR3 sequence (DNA): TGTGCCAGCAGCTCGGGACTAGGAGAGACCCAGTACTTC. Amino acids: CASSSGLGETQYF. V usage is TRBV3-1 (or the pseudogene TRBV3-2) and J usage is TRBJ2-5; 8 positions match TRBD2. The germline CDR1 and CDR2 sequences are LGHDT and YNNKEL (reference sequence). J lost 4 bases, V lost 5 bases, and 3 bases had no gene match. The CDR3 runs to 13 residues.

This clone was counted a few times. The chain is built from TRBV2 and TRBJ2-2; 7 nucleotides agree with TRBD1. The CDR3 is 14 residues long. CDR1 SNHLY and CDR2 FYNNEI come from the germline V gene. The V gene end was trimmed by 6 bases and the J gene end by 7 bases; junction bases not matched to a gene: 8. DNA of the CDR3: TGTGCCAGCAGATGGGACAGTCGGAACGGGGAGCTGTTTTTT. Its protein is CASRWDSRNGELFF. The whole variable domain, remainder taken from reference TRBV2 and TRBJ2-2, is EPEVTQTPSHQVTQMGQEVILRCVPISNHLYFYWYRQILGQKVEFLVSFYNNEISEKSEIFDDQFSVERPDGSNFTLKIRSTKLEDSAMYFCASRWDSRNGELFFGEGSRLTVL.

CDR3 sequence reads: CASSAHRESVNTEAFF. The CDR3 nucleotides are TGTGCCAGCAGCGCCCACAGGGAGTCGGTGAACACTGAAGCTTTCTTT. The chain combines TRBV21-1 with TRBJ1-1; the D segment call TRBD1 is taken from the table without a DNA check. TRBV21-1 is a listed pseudogene. There are 16 residues in the CDR3.

The chain carries TRBV6-1 and TRBJ2-1; 9 nucleotides line up with TRBD2. There are 18 residues in the CDR3. Trimming at V came to 4 bases and at J to 10 bases, leaving 20 bases not matched to a gene. Per germline, CDR1 MNHNS and CDR2 SASEGT. The chain's CDR3 is CASSASPSIGGGAGEQFF. In DNA, the CDR3 is TGTGCCAGCAGTGCCTCACCCAGTATCGGCGGGGGGGCGGGAGAGCAGTTCTTC.

The V and J genes are TRBV28 and TRBJ2-1; 7 bases match TRBD2. The germline V gene encodes CDR1 MDHEN and CDR2 SYDVKM. The CDR3 runs 19 residues. The V gene end was trimmed by 3 bases and the J gene end by 0 bases; junction bases not matched to a gene: 14. CDR3 nucleotides: TGTGCCAGCAGTTTGACGGGGGGAGGAGGCTGGAGCTCCTACAATGAGCAGTTCTTC. This gives the protein CASSLTGGGGWSSYNEQFF.

This chain joins TRBV11-2 and TRBJ1-6, with D perhaps TRBD1 (5 bases). CDR1 is SGHAT and CDR2 is FQNNGV in the germline V gene. This CDR3 is 17 amino acids long. Trimming cost V 0 bases and J 7 bases, with 16 bases left between them. The CDR3 loop reads CASSLDGQGFRNSPLHF. The CDR3 DNA is TGTGCCAGCAGCTTAGATGGGCAGGGTTTTCGAAATTCACCCCTCCACTTT.

This clone has just one count. This sequence joins TRBV9 and TRBJ2-5; the match to TRBD1 covers 9 bases. Germline CDR1 and CDR2: SGDLS and YYNGEE. The V gene end was trimmed by 4 bases and the J gene end by 4 bases; junction bases not matched to a gene: 8. The CDR3 extends over 15 amino acids. Here the CDR3 reads CASSQDRGGTETQYF. In DNA, the CDR3 is TGTGCCAGCAGCCAGGACAGGGGAGGAACAGAGACCCAGTACTTC.

This clone was picked up a small number of times. The CDR3 loop is CSVLTPGQAPNFF. CDR3 DNA: TGCAGCGTCTTAACCCCGGGACAGGCGCCGAATTTCTTT. The chain links TRBV29-1 to TRBJ1-1, with 8 bases lining up with TRBD1. Unmatched junction bases numbered 16, after V lost 6 bases and J lost 13 bases. This CDR3 spans 13 amino acids. Germline V lookup: CDR1 SQVTM, CDR2 ANQGSEA.

In nucleotides, the CDR3 is TGTGCCAGCAGCTCGACTAGTTCCGAGCAGTACTTC. It yields the protein CASSSTSSEQYF. This chain joins TRBV5-4 and TRBJ2-7, with D tentatively TRBD2 (6 bases). Germline V CDR1 and CDR2: SGHNT, YYREEE (reference sequence). The CDR3 length is 12 residues. Trimming took off 3 bases at V and 6 bases at J, with 10 bases between the two ends.

This clone was observed a handful of times. The gene calls are TRBV5-6 and TRBJ1-5; D might be TRBD1 (5 bases). The CDR3 totals 16 residues. V was shortened by 4 bases and J by 3 bases, with 17 bases between the two germline ends. Looked up from germline, CDR1 is SGHDT and CDR2 is YYEEEE. The CDR3: CASSTGDLQNNQPQHF. Written as DNA, the CDR3 is TGTGCCAGCAGCACGGGGGATCTCCAGAACAATCAGCCCCAGCATTTT.

The V gene is TRBV3-1 (or the pseudogene TRBV3-2), the J gene TRBJ2-3, with 16 bases that match TRBD2. The germline CDR1 and CDR2 sequences are LGHDT and YNNKEL (reference sequence). This CDR3 region has 17 residues. V dropped 2 bases and J dropped 7; count of bases not matched to a gene: 6. The CDR3 here is CASSQYGTSGGAYTQYF. In nucleotides, the CDR3 is TGTGCCAGCAGCCAATATGGGACTAGCGGGGGGGCTTATACGCAGTATTTT.